The 31 T cell receptor beta chains below all came from one sample that was sequenced in a study of T-cell memory formation after mild COVID-19. Each CDR3 protein gets one entry after TCRdb re-called the 5' RACE reads with MiXCR. The repertoire has more than 150,000 distinct CDR3 sequences, roughly 18% of them found once; the top ten carry roughly 3.9%. The sample consisted of PBMCs or a T cell subset sorted from them (not recorded which). These receptors were taken from a man between 18 and 35 years old who had mild COVID-19 (a few samples of this study predate the infection). Cell type and time point are not known.

There are a few counts of this clonotype. This sequence joins TRBV10-3 and TRBJ2-3; D gene unclear. The CDR3 has 12 residues. Trimming removed 10 bases at V and 3 bases at J, with 11 bases between. CDR1 is ENHRY, CDR2 SYGVKD, per germline. The CDR3 DNA is TGTGCCACCGGCGCGGTGACAGATACGCAGTATTTT. Its translation: CATGAVTDTQYF.

The chain couples TRBV7-2 to TRBJ1-3, with D perhaps matching TRBD1 (6 bases). V lost 0 bases and J 6 bases, leaving 12 bases between the germline ends. The CDR3 sequence is 15 residues long. CDR1 is SGHTA and CDR2 is FQGNSA in the germline V gene. CDR3 sequence reads: CASSLASGAENTIYF. CDR3 bases: TGTGCCAGCAGCTTAGCTTCAGGGGCGGAAAACACCATATATTTT.

The gene calls are TRBV6-5 and TRBJ2-3, with a tentative D call TRBD2 (7 bases). The germline V gene encodes CDR1 MNHEY and CDR2 SVGAGI. V was clipped by 4 bases and J by 2 bases, with 10 bases between them. This CDR3 spans 14 amino acids. The chain's CDR3 is CASSSRGLTDTQYF. The CDR3 nucleotides are TGTGCCAGCAGTTCGCGGGGGCTCACAGATACGCAGTATTTT.

This clonotype has only a few counts. V and J are TRBV5-1 and TRBJ2-1, with TRBD1 identical over 7 bases. There are 14 residues in the CDR3. Germline assignment: CDR1 SGHRS and CDR2 YFSETQ. V lost 4 bases, J lost 8 bases, and 9 bases stayed unmatched. CDR3 sequence: CASSRQLTGDEQFF. The CDR3 coding sequence is TGCGCCAGCAGCAGACAGCTCACAGGGGATGAGCAGTTCTTC.

This clonotype has a handful of counts. The chain combines TRBV7-9 with TRBJ1-1; D is undetermined. The germline gives CDR1 SEHNR, CDR2 FQNEAQ (reference sequence). Trimming removed 5 bases at V and 6 bases at J, with 16 bases between. The CDR3 is 14 residues long. The CDR3 coding sequence is TGTGCCAGCAGCGCCTCTGTGGGGATCGCTGAAGCTTTCTTT. This gives the protein CASSASVGIAEAFF. The full variable domain, completed using reference TRBV7-9 and TRBJ1-1, is DTGVSQNPRHKITKRGQNVTFRCDPISEHNRLYWYRQTLGQGPEFLTYFQNEAQLEKSRLLSDRFSAERPKGSFSTLEIQRTEQGDSAMYLCASSASVGIAEAFFGQGTRLTVV.

The genes are TRBV6-5 and TRBJ1-3; a weak D match, TRBD1 (6 bases). Trimming removed 0 bases from V and 0 bases from J, with 12 bases in between. Germline CDR1 and CDR2: MNHEY and SVGAGI. The CDR3 sequence is 17 residues long. The CDR3 protein is CASSYSITGSSGNTIYF. CDR3 nucleotides: TGTGCCAGCAGTTACTCGATTACAGGGAGCTCTGGAAACACCATATATTTT.

This clonotype was seen a few times. The chain is built from TRBV7-3 and TRBJ2-7, with 7 positions matching TRBD2. V shed 2 bases, J shed 6 bases, and the junction held 7 bases outside the gene matches. CDR1 is SGHTA and CDR2 is FQGTGA in the germline V gene. This CDR3 spans 14 amino acids. CDR3 loop: CASSLGGGVREQYV. The CDR3 region has the DNA TGTGCCAGCAGCTTAGGTGGGGGGGTCCGCGAGCAGTACGTC.

The sample holds many counts of this clonotype. The J gene is TRBJ1-1, the V gene TRBV7-2; D is ambiguous. Germline CDR1 is SGHTA and CDR2 is FQGNSA. V lost 4 bases and J 6 bases, leaving 15 bases between the germline ends. This CDR3 region has 14 residues. CDR3 in DNA: TGTGCCAGCAGCTCGGTGATTATAAGCGCTGAAGCTTTCTTT. Encoded protein: CASSSVIISAEAFF. Filled out from reference TRBV7-2 and TRBJ1-1, the complete variable domain reads GAGVSQSPSNKVTEKGKDVELRCDPISGHTALYWYRQSLGQGLEFLIYFQGNSAPDKSGLPSDRFSAERTGGSVSTLTIQRTQQEDSAVYLCASSSVIISAEAFFGQGTRLTVV.

The rearrangement joins TRBV10-3 to TRBJ2-3; 7 bases fit TRBD2. CDR1 is ENHRY, CDR2 SYGVKD, per germline. Trimming removed 8 bases from V and 4 bases from J; junction bases left unmatched: 0. The CDR3 spans 11 residues. CDR3: CAIAGADTQYF. Written as DNA, the CDR3 is TGTGCCATCGCGGGGGCAGATACGCAGTATTTT.

This chain uses TRBV12-3 or TRBV12-4 with TRBJ1-2, with D uncertain. The CDR3 loop spans 13 amino acids. V lost 5 bases and J lost 8, with 15 bases in between. Written as DNA, the CDR3 is TGTGCCAGCAGTAGCGGTAGGGCCCGCGGCTACACCTTC. Translating gives CASSSGRARGYTF.

The gene calls are TRBV9 and TRBJ2-5; unclear D gene. CDR1 is SGDLS and CDR2 is YYNGEE in the germline V gene. This CDR3 spans 14 amino acids. V gave up 2 bases and J gave up 5 bases, with 13 bases separating them. The CDR3 DNA reads TGTGCCAGCAGCGTTCTCTGGGGTGGGGAGACCCAGTACTTC. Translating gives CASSVLWGGETQYF.

This CDR3 reads CASSQAFVGARANVLTF. In DNA form, the CDR3 reads TGCGCCAGCAGCCAAGCGTTCGTAGGGGCCAGGGCCAACGTCCTGACTTTC. The V and J genes are TRBV4-3 and TRBJ2-6; the D gene is possibly TRBD1 (5 bases). The CDR3 runs 17 residues. The V end lost 1 base, the J end lost 5 bases, and 15 bases lay between the germline ends. Germline V gene data show CDR1 as LGHNA and CDR2 as YSLEER.

The count of this clonotype is one. The V gene is TRBV2, the J gene TRBJ2-1; D remains ambiguous. CDR1 and CDR2 from the germline V gene are SNHLY and FYNNEI. CDR3 length: 13 residues. Deletions cut 6 bases from V and 3 bases from J, with 9 bases between. CDR3 bases: TGTGCCAGCAGCTCTAGTGTCTACAATGAGCAGTTCTTC. It is translated as CASSSSVYNEQFF.

This clonotype appeared many times. This chain links TRBV5-1 with TRBJ2-5; tentative D call: TRBD2 (6 bases). Trimming took 2 bases from V and 2 from J, leaving 10 bases between them. The germline V gene encodes CDR1 SGHRS and CDR2 YFSETQ. The CDR3 runs 14 residues. CDR3 coding DNA: TGCGCCAGCAGCTTCACCGGGACTCAAGAGACCCAGTACTTC. Translated, it gives CASSFTGTQETQYF. Supplemented by reference TRBV5-1 and TRBJ2-5, the full variable domain reads KAGVTQTPRYLIKTRGQQVTLSCSPISGHRSVSWYQQTPGQGLQFLFEYFSETQRNKGNFPGRFSGRQFSNSRSEMNVSTLELGDSALYLCASSFTGTQETQYFGPGTRLLVL.

This clonotype showed up many times. V is TRBV12-3 or TRBV12-4 and J is TRBJ2-3; D is ambiguous. The CDR3 has 14 amino acids. Trimming pared 6 bases from V and 7 bases from J, leaving 17 bases between. CDR3 sequence (DNA): TGTGCCAGCAGCTCCACCAGCAGTGGGAATACGCAGTATTTT. Translated, it gives CASSSTSSGNTQYF.

This clonotype came up a few times. The gene calls are TRBV5-5 and TRBJ2-1, with 8 bases identical to TRBD2. The CDR3 length is 15 residues. Looked up from germline, CDR1 is SGHKS and CDR2 is YYEKEE (reference sequence). The J segment lost 7 bases and the V segment lost 1 base, leaving 7 bases of the junction unmatched. CDR3: CASSLRGGLINEQFF. CDR3 in DNA: TGTGCCAGCAGCTTGCGGGGGGGCCTGATAAATGAGCAGTTCTTC.

The chain uses TRBV24-1 and TRBJ2-2; no definite D call. CDR3 size: 14 residues. V gave up 5 bases and J gave up 1 base, with 7 bases separating them. Germline-derived CDR1 and CDR2 are KGHDR and SFDVKD. The CDR3 nucleotides are TGTGCCACCAGTGCCACACTGAACACCGGGGAGCTGTTTTTT. Amino acid sequence: CATSATLNTGELFF.

This clonotype was picked up a small number of times. The rearrangement links TRBV7-2 to TRBJ1-1; D remains ambiguous. This CDR3 spans 13 amino acids. V lost 6 bases, J lost 1 base, and 9 bases lay in between. CDR1 is SGHTA, CDR2 FQGNSA, per germline. CDR3 residues: CASRIQENTEAFF. DNA for the CDR3: TGTGCCAGCAGAATCCAAGAGAACACTGAAGCTTTCTTT.

The V call is TRBV7-2, the J call TRBJ1-6; unclear D gene. Germline V gene sequence: CDR1 SGHTA, CDR2 FQGNSA. Trimming pared 0 bases from V and 9 bases from J, leaving 9 bases between. CDR3 length: 14 residues. CDR3 in DNA: TGTGCCAGCAGCTTAGCGAGTGCGCGTTCACCCCTCCACTTT. Translated: CASSLASARSPLHF.

The V call is TRBV6-5, the J call TRBJ2-5, with D possibly being TRBD1 (6 bases). Per germline, CDR1 MNHEY and CDR2 SVGAGI. With 6 bases removed from V and 0 bases from J, the gap between germline ends came to 14 bases. The CDR3 consists of 15 residues. Here the CDR3 reads CASSLTGQNQETQYF. The DNA for the CDR3 is TGTGCCAGCAGCCTAACAGGACAGAACCAAGAGACCCAGTACTTC.

This clonotype was found a few times. J is TRBJ1-2 and V is TRBV18; tentative D call: TRBD1 (6 bases). Trimming took off 6 bases at V and 8 bases at J, with 13 bases between the two ends. Germline loops: CDR1 KGHSH, CDR2 LQKENI. The CDR3 totals 12 residues. This CDR3 is CASSPDSRGYTF. Here the CDR3 DNA reads TGTGCCAGCTCCCCGGACAGTAGGGGCTACACCTTC.

The chain couples TRBV5-5 to TRBJ1-3; D is undetermined. Trimming shortened V by 1 base and J by 4 bases, and 9 bases separated the two germline ends. The CDR3 sequence is 14 residues long. In germline, CDR1 is SGHKS, CDR2 YYEKEE (reference sequence). CDR3 DNA sequence: TGTGCCAGCAGCTTGCCCTTCTCCGGAAACACCATATATTTT. Translation: CASSLPFSGNTIYF.

This clonotype was seen more than once but under ten times. The V call is TRBV4-1, the J call TRBJ2-7, with unresolved D. V dropped 0 bases and J dropped 6 bases, with 9 bases sitting between them. Germline lookup yields CDR1 MGHRA and CDR2 YSYEKL. The CDR3 runs 13 residues. In DNA form, the CDR3 reads TGCGCCAGCAGCCAAGATCCGGGTCCCGAGCAGTACGTC. Translating gives CASSQDPGPEQYV.

This clonotype was observed many times. J is TRBJ2-3 and V is TRBV6-1, with 11 bases that match TRBD2. V lost 10 bases, J lost 4 bases, and 7 bases stayed unmatched. Germline CDR1 reads MNHNS; CDR2 reads SASEGT. The length of the CDR3 is 14 residues. The CDR3 is CATHSGGDADTQYF. CDR3 sequence (DNA): TGTGCCACTCATAGCGGGGGGGATGCAGATACGCAGTATTTT.

V is TRBV10-3 and J is TRBJ1-2, with a tentative D call TRBD1 (5 bases). Germline V lookup: CDR1 ENHRY, CDR2 SYGVKD. Trimming took off 4 bases at V and 4 bases at J, with 16 bases between the two ends. The CDR3 sequence is 15 residues long. The CDR3: CAISGPQPRGYGYTF. As DNA, the CDR3 is TGTGCCATCAGTGGACCGCAACCAAGGGGCTATGGCTACACCTTC.

J is TRBJ2-7 and V is TRBV20-1; the match to TRBD2 covers 7 bases. J gave up 6 bases and V 1 base, and 3 bases lay outside the gene matches. CDR1 DFQATT and CDR2 SNEGSKA come from the germline V gene (reference sequence). This CDR3 is built from 12 residues. This CDR3 reads CSARGTGGEQYF. The CDR3 DNA is TGCAGTGCTAGAGGAACGGGGGGCGAGCAGTACTTC.

In its sample, this clonotype was seen a few times. The V gene is TRBV6-5, the J gene TRBJ1-2; D is ambiguous. The V gene lost 0 bases and the J gene lost 5 bases, with 13 bases spanning the gap. This CDR3 comprises 15 residues. The germline CDR1 and CDR2 sequences are MNHEY and SVGAGI. The CDR3 protein is CASSYSNKGVYGYTF. CDR3 bases: TGTGCCAGCAGTTACTCGAACAAGGGAGTTTATGGCTACACCTTC.

V and J are TRBV5-1 and TRBJ1-2, with D uncertain. In germline, CDR1 is SGHRS, CDR2 YFSETQ. With 0 bases removed from V and 8 bases from J, the gap between germline ends came to 8 bases. The CDR3 extends over 12 amino acids. The CDR3 reads CASSLAEEGYTF. The CDR3, as DNA: TGCGCCAGCAGCTTGGCCGAAGAGGGCTACACCTTC.

V usage is TRBV6-5 and J usage is TRBJ2-3, with 8 bases fitting TRBD2. The CDR3 is 15 residues long. With 5 bases clipped from V and 4 bases from J, the junction kept 8 bases outside the gene matches. CDR1 is MNHEY and CDR2 is SVGAGI in the germline V gene. For the CDR3, the DNA is TGTGCCAGCAGTCCTGGACTAGCCGCGGCAGATACGCAGTATTTT. Its translation: CASSPGLAAADTQYF.

J is TRBJ2-7 and V is TRBV5-4; D gene uncertain. The CDR3 is made up of 14 amino acids. Germline V gene lookup returns CDR1 SGHNT and CDR2 YYREEE (reference sequence). The V end lost 0 bases, the J end lost 7 bases, and 14 bases lay between the germline ends. The CDR3 DNA reads as TGTGCCAGCAGCTTGGGCCGGGCCCCCTGGGAGCAGTACTTC. Its protein product is CASSLGRAPWEQYF.

V and J are TRBV11-2 and TRBJ2-5; D uncertain. The CDR3 covers 16 residues. From germline, CDR1 is SGHAT and CDR2 FQNNGV. V was shortened by 4 bases and J by 5 bases, with 20 bases between the two germline ends. In DNA form, the CDR3 reads TGTGCCAGCAGCTCATGGGCTGGCGCTTTAGGGGAGACCCAGTACTTC. It is translated as CASSSWAGALGETQYF.